This TCR beta chain was recovered during a study of shared clonotypes between healthy human individuals. Method: immunoSEQ multiplex PCR; TCRdb's copy keeps in-frame clones and lacks some. The data show fewer than 2.5 million clones, approximately 94% seen once. For this clone: Its antigen remains unidentified.

Points from the study as a whole: Shared clonotypes across all four donors exceeded non-shared ones in generation probability.

From germline, CDR1 is MNHEY and CDR2 SMNVEV (reference sequence). V was pared by 6 bases and J by 8 bases, with 11 bases between. This CDR3 spans 13 amino acids. The chain joins TRBV27 to TRBJ1-6, with D unresolved. The specimen was naive CD4+ T cells from PBMCs. As to subset: CD45RA+ positively selected. The sequence came from a man in his late teens or twenties in good health. Some clones in this sample may be carry-over from other donors' samples. This CDR3 reads CASSRKTDSPLHF. The CDR3 bases are TGTGCCAGCAGCCGTAAGACCGATTCACCCCTCCACTTT.